This TCR beta chain emerged from a study of blood T cell dynamics during melanoma immunotherapy. The method was immunoSEQ multiplex PCR; TCRdb's version includes in-frame clones alone and lacks a portion of them. The sample contains thousands of clones, roughly 95% of which appear only once. The V and J ends lost 1 base and 8 bases, in that order; junction bases with no gene match: 12. This CDR3 is 17 amino acids long. Germline V gives CDR1 SGDLS, CDR2 YYNGEE. Worth noting for this clone: What it binds is not known.

Study-level results: Cell-free DNA CDR3 sequences most resembled the immune-effector CD8+ subset, which was also most clonal.

Time point reported: week 3, after first cycle of checkpoint inhibitor. At 12 weeks after first infusion, RECIST 1.1 defined response for most patients. No patient had earlier systemic cancer treatment, concurrent immunosuppressants, or another active cancer. Sequences were derived from effector memory CD8+ T cells from blood, sampled from a patient treated with checkpoint blockade. This TCR came from a human donor with melanoma. The V call is TRBV9, the J call TRBJ2-1, with 10 nucleotides matching TRBD1. The CDR3 region has the DNA TGTGCCAGCAGCGTATCCGGCCGGGACAGGGGTTTCGATGAGCAGTTCTTC. Translation gives CASSVSGRDRGFDEQFF.